This T cell receptor beta chain derives from a study of T cells in Graves' hyperthyroidism and ophthalmopathy. General study results and limits: Ophthalmopathy could be told apart from stable hyperthyroidism with a 13 V-J model.

The CDR3 runs 17 residues. V was trimmed by 0 bases and J by 0 bases, leaving 10 bases between them. The V gene's germline CDR1 is SGDLS and CDR2 YYNGEE. Using RNA transcripts as the source, TCR beta CDR3 regions were amplified. Carried out on the TCR CDR3, a first-round RT-PCR used the HTBI primer set. TCRdb re-called the multiplex PCR reads with MiXCR, one entry per CDR3 protein. The sample contains 550,000 to 700,000 distinct CDR3 sequences, roughly 50% of which appear only once. Diagnoses were made from clinical symptoms, serum measures (thyroxine and TRAb), thyroid ultrasound and orbital computed tomography. This clonotype was seen more than once but under ten times. The antigen remains undetermined.

J is TRBJ2-6 and V is TRBV9; D is uncertain. This TCR came from an adult woman with Graves' disease, either hyperthyroidism or ophthalmopathy (not recorded which). The sequenced material came from peripheral blood or thyroid tissue (not recorded which). CDR3 amino acids: CASSVALMDSGANVLTF. CDR3 nucleotide sequence: TGTGCCAGCAGCGTAGCCCTAATGGACTCTGGGGCCAACGTCCTGACTTTC.